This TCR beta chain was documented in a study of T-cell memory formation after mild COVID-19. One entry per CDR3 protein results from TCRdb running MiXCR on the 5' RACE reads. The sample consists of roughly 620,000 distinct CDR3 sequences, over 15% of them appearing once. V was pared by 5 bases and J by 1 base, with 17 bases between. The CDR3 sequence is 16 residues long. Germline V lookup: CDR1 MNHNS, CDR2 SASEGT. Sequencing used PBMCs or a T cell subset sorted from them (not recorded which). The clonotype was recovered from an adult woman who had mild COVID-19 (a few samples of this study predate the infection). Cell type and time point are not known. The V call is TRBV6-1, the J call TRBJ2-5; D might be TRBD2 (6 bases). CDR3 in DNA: TGTGCCAGCAGTCGGTACCCCCCGGGACTCCAAGAGACCCAGTACTTC. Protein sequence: CASSRYPPGLQETQYF.